This passage covers 9 T cell receptor beta chains from one sample sequenced in a study of response to subunit inactivated influenza vaccine. TCRdb redid the calling of the RT-PCR reads with MiXCR, one entry per CDR3 protein. Here the sample spans hundreds of thousands of distinct CDR3 sequences, approximately 15% being singletons. Sequenced here: PBMCs from blood, sampled 12 days after vaccination. The source of these receptors is a man between 50 and 59 years old who received an inactivated influenza vaccine.

This chain uses TRBV7-2 with TRBJ2-1, with 8 bases lining up with TRBD2. Germline V lookup: CDR1 SGHTA, CDR2 FQGNSA. The CDR3 loop spans 17 amino acids. With 0 bases clipped from V and 4 bases from J, the junction kept 8 bases outside the gene matches. CDR3 sequence reads: CASSLAWSSGPYNEQFF. The CDR3 nucleotides are TGTGCCAGCAGCTTAGCGTGGTCTAGCGGGCCGTACAATGAGCAGTTCTTC.

This clonotype showed up just a few times. V and J are TRBV12-3 or TRBV12-4 and TRBJ1-2, with TRBD1 identical over 10 bases. Losses at the gene ends were 5 bases for V and 1 base for J; bases not matched to a gene: 7. The CDR3 extends over 16 amino acids. This CDR3 is CASSRRQGAVNYGYTF. For the CDR3, the DNA is TGTGCCAGCAGTCGTCGACAGGGGGCAGTTAACTATGGCTACACCTTC.

This clonotype was counted many times. The chain joins TRBV4-2 to TRBJ2-2, with TRBD2 identical over 8 bases. J gave up 3 bases and V 4 bases, and 7 bases lay outside the gene matches. The CDR3 totals 16 residues. The V gene's germline CDR1 is LGHNA and CDR2 YNFKEQ. CDR3 DNA: TGTGCCAGCAGCCCCTTGACGGGGGGGCACACCGGGGAGCTGTTTTTT. Amino acid sequence: CASSPLTGGHTGELFF.

Only a few counts were recorded for this clonotype. The chain has TRBV30 and TRBJ2-4; either TRBD1 or TRBD2 may supply D (5 bases each). There are 13 residues in the CDR3. Germline lookup yields CDR1 GTSNPN and CDR2 SVGIG (reference sequence). V lost 0 bases, J lost 6 bases, and 9 bases lay in between. This CDR3 reads CAWSVRGTNIQYF. The CDR3, as DNA: TGTGCCTGGAGTGTACGAGGGACAAACATTCAGTACTTC. Variable domain in full (rest from reference TRBV30 and TRBJ2-4): SQTIHQWPATLVQPVGSPLSLECTVEGTSNPNLYWYRQAAGRGLQLLFYSVGIGQISSEVPQNLSASRPQDRQFILSSKKLLLSDSGFYLCAWSVRGTNIQYFGAGTRLSVL.

The chain is built from TRBV14 and TRBJ2-4, with D unresolved. The CDR3 extends over 12 amino acids. CDR1 and CDR2 from the germline V gene are SGHDN and FVKESK. V gave up 3 bases and J gave up 1 base, with 1 base separating them. The CDR3: CASSHAKNIQYF. The CDR3 DNA reads as TGTGCCAGCAGCCACGCCAAAAACATTCAGTACTTC.

This clonotype was counted between two and nine times. The genes are TRBV3-1 and TRBJ2-5; 7 bases are a match to TRBD1. V dropped 2 bases and J dropped 1; count of bases not matched to a gene: 1. CDR1 and CDR2 from the germline V gene are LGHDT and YNNKEL (reference sequence). CDR3 length: 14 residues. Here the CDR3 DNA reads TGTGCCAGCAGCCAAAACAGGGGCCAAGAGACCCAGTACTTC. This gives the protein CASSQNRGQETQYF.

This clonotype was detected only a few times. The chain recombines TRBV12-3 or TRBV12-4 with TRBJ2-7, with TRBD1 matching over 9 bases. Unmatched junction bases numbered 8, after V lost 6 bases and J lost 2 bases. The CDR3 contains 15 residues. The chain's CDR3 is CASRLQQGAAYEQYF. DNA of the CDR3: TGTGCCAGCAGACTTCAACAGGGGGCCGCCTACGAGCAGTACTTC.

The rearrangement links TRBV20-1 to TRBJ2-6; 13 bases align to TRBD2. Trimming removed 0 bases from V and 0 bases from J; junction bases left unmatched: 5. Germline lookup yields CDR1 DFQATT and CDR2 SNEGSKA (reference sequence). CDR3 size: 19 residues. CDR3 loop: CSARDRGLAGPSGANVLTF. In DNA, the CDR3 is TGCAGTGCTAGAGACCGGGGACTAGCGGGACCCTCTGGGGCCAACGTCCTGACTTTC.

This clonotype showed up just a few times. The chain carries TRBV7-3 and TRBJ2-1; TRBD2 agrees at 9 bases. The V gene's germline CDR1 is SGHTA and CDR2 FQGTGA. The CDR3 runs to 15 residues. The ends lost 6 bases at V and 6 bases at J; junction bases unmatched: 9. The CDR3 coding sequence is TGTGCCAGCAGAAGGGGTAGCGGGAGTATCAATGAGCAGTTCTTC. Translated, it gives CASRRGSGSINEQFF.